The 10 T cell receptor beta chains presented below share a single source sample, sequenced in a study of blood T cell repertoires in COVID-19. Sequenced by immunoSEQ multiplex PCR; TCRdb stores in-frame clones only, minus some. The sample shows 80,000 or so clones, around nine tenths of them seen only once. Sequencing input: peripheral blood. Source of these receptors: a woman aged 60-70 years with acute or convalescent COVID-19.

The chain combines TRBV11-1 with TRBJ2-3, with 11 nucleotides matching TRBD2. The V gene end was trimmed by 6 bases and the J gene end by 5 bases; junction bases not matched to a gene: 7. The CDR3 runs to 15 residues. CDR1 SGHAT and CDR2 FQDESV come from the germline V gene (reference sequence). Here the CDR3 DNA reads TGTGCCAGCAGTGATAGCGGGGGGGCTTTAGATACGCAGTATTTT. It codes for CASSDSGGALDTQYF.

In its sample, this clone was seen a few times. The chain carries TRBV2 and TRBJ2-3; D is possibly TRBD2 (5 bases). The CDR3 has 12 amino acids. The germline CDR1 and CDR2 sequences are SNHLY and FYNNEI. The germline V and J ends were trimmed by 6 bases and 5 bases, with 9 bases remaining between them. The CDR3 is CASREGRDTQYF. The CDR3 nucleotides are TGTGCCAGCAGAGAGGGTAGAGATACGCAGTATTTT.

The genes are TRBV10-3 and TRBJ1-6; TRBD1 might be the D (6 bases). CDR3 length: 13 amino acids. The ends were cut back, 5 bases at V and 12 bases at J, with 14 bases in the middle. The germline CDR1 and CDR2 sequences are ENHRY and SYGVKD. DNA of the CDR3: TGTGCCATCAGTATCGCAGGGGTAGAACCCCTCCACTTT. It encodes CAISIAGVEPLHF.

V usage is TRBV30 and J usage is TRBJ1-6, with TRBD1 matching 7 bases. CDR1 GTSNPN and CDR2 SVGIG come from the germline V gene (reference sequence). There are 14 residues in the CDR3. Trimming cost V 5 bases and J 5 bases; bases outside gene matches: 6. The CDR3, as DNA: TGTGCCTGGGATTCCACAGGGGATAATTCACCCCTCCACTTT. Amino acid sequence: CAWDSTGDNSPLHF.

The chain links TRBV5-4 to TRBJ1-2; D might be TRBD1 (6 bases). The length of the CDR3 is 16 residues. Germline V gives CDR1 SGHNT, CDR2 YYREEE (reference sequence). V lost 1 base and J 3 bases, leaving 16 bases between the germline ends. In nucleotides, the CDR3 is TGTGCCAGCAGCTTGATTACCGGACAGCCGGACTATGGCTACACCTTC. Protein: CASSLITGQPDYGYTF. Combining the CDR3 with reference TRBV5-4 and TRBJ1-2 gives the whole variable domain ETGVTQSPTHLIKTRGQQVTLRCSSQSGHNTVSWYQQALGQGPQFIFQYYREEENGRGNFPPRFSGLQFPNYSSELNVNALELDDSALYLCASSLITGQPDYGYTFGSGTRLTVV.

The chain is built from TRBV27 and TRBJ1-2; 7 bases are a match to TRBD1. From germline, CDR1 is MNHEY and CDR2 SMNVEV (reference sequence). CDR3 length: 16 amino acids. V lost 8 bases to trimming and J lost 4 bases; unmatched junction nucleotides: 16. In nucleotides, the CDR3 is TGTGCCAGCGGGGGCGGGACAGCCTCTCGGGGCTATGGCTACACCTTC. Translating it yields CASGGGTASRGYGYTF.

The V gene is TRBV5-1, the J gene TRBJ1-1, with D tentatively TRBD1 (5 bases). V was trimmed by 5 bases and J by 4 bases, leaving 15 bases between them. The CDR3 covers 14 residues. The germline V gene has CDR1 SGHRS and CDR2 YFSETQ. The CDR3 nucleotides read TGCGCCAGCAGGGAGGGGCCCGTGGTCACTGAAGCTTTCTTT. Translation: CASREGPVVTEAFF.

The CDR3 DNA sequence: TGTGCCAGCAGCCAAGGGGATGACAGGGGGTCCTACGAGCAGTACTTC. Its translation: CASSQGDDRGSYEQYF. J is TRBJ2-7 and V is TRBV4-2, with 9 bases fitting TRBD1. The CDR3 loop spans 16 amino acids. V gave up 1 base and J gave up 1 base; unmatched junction bases: 5. Germline-derived CDR1 and CDR2 are LGHNA and YNFKEQ.

The rearrangement joins TRBV2 to TRBJ2-1; weak D call: TRBD1 (8 bases). V shed 3 bases and J shed 7 bases, with 19 bases lying between them. This CDR3 spans 16 amino acids. Germline V gives CDR1 SNHLY, CDR2 FYNNEI. Here the CDR3 reads CASSDPTGEGPNEQFF. CDR3 nucleotides: TGTGCCAGCAGTGACCCGACAGGGGAGGGTCCAAATGAGCAGTTCTTC.

The CDR3 sequence: CSVGGRTNTGELFF. The CDR3 nucleotides read TGCAGCGTTGGGGGCCGGACGAACACCGGGGAGCTGTTTTTT. J is TRBJ2-2 and V is TRBV29-1, with D possibly TRBD1 on 5 matching bases. There are 14 residues in the CDR3. Deletions cut 4 bases from V and 0 bases from J, with 9 bases between. Germline CDR1 reads SQVTM; CDR2 reads ANQGSEA.